Shown below are 2 T cell receptor beta chains from a single sample sequenced in a study of identical twins (dated by TCRdb to the mid-2010s). Preparation of the library involved 5' RACE. The sequencer listed for this sample is Illumina HiSeq 2000. The public reads were run again by TCRdb, first through fastp at Q25 and then through MiXCR, and only productive beta chains were kept. Rows with a matching CDR3 protein are joined into one entry that keeps the most common DNA and genes. The sample records roughly 770,000 distinct CDR3 sequences, 15% to 20% of which are singletons. The ten largest account for about an eighth of the sample. The same data also contributed to another study, on T cells expressing NK-cell markers.

The source material was PBMCs. The receptors were sampled from a woman under 30 in good health.

The chain has TRBV7-9 and TRBJ1-1; D is possibly TRBD1 (6 bases). This CDR3 has 16 residues. Per germline, CDR1 SEHNR and CDR2 FQNEAQ (reference sequence). V lost 1 base to trimming and J lost 4 bases, with 16 bases between them. The CDR3 bases are TGTGCCAGCAGCTTAGGGGGGGCCCCGTCCGTCACTGAAGCTTTCTTT. Amino acid sequence: CASSLGGAPSVTEAFF.

The sample holds a few counts of this clonotype. V and J are TRBV20-1 and TRBJ2-2; 10 bases are a match to TRBD1. V was clipped by 1 base and J by 3 bases; unmatched bases: 5. The CDR3 has 16 residues. Germline assignment: CDR1 DFQATT and CDR2 SNEGSKA (reference sequence). CDR3 protein: CSARVSGTGDTGELFF. Written as DNA, the CDR3 is TGCAGTGCTAGAGTTTCCGGGACAGGGGACACCGGGGAGCTGTTTTTT.